Listed below are T cell receptor beta chains from one sample, sequenced in a study of T-cell memory formation after mild COVID-19. TCRdb re-called the 5' RACE reads with MiXCR, one entry per CDR3 protein. This sample has some 300,000 distinct CDR3 sequences; roughly 19% occur once, and the top ten carry over 20%. Material for sequencing was PBMCs or a T cell subset sorted from them (not recorded which). These receptors were taken from a man aged 18 to 29 who had mild COVID-19 (a few samples of this study predate the infection). Cell type and time point are not known. Each CDR3 is given with its conserved first and last residue. Each record gives: V gene, clone size, J gene, D gene, CDR3 protein, CDR3 DNA. A D gene is named only where the DNA matches it firmly. Size values are once, few and many counts, or a class for expanded clones, and some rows have none.

TRBV3-1	-	TRBJ1-4	TRBD1	CASSHVGQAAIF	TGTGCCAGCAGCCACGTTGGACAGGCAGCCATTTTT
TRBV6-2/TRBV6-3	many	TRBJ2-7	-	CASSRFPYEQYF	TGTGCCAGCAGTCGTTTTCCCTACGAGCAGTACTTC
TRBV6-2/TRBV6-3	few	TRBJ2-4	TRBD2	CASSGLAGGMAKNIQYF	TGTGCCAGCAGTGGACTAGCGGGGGGGATGGCCAAAAACATTCAGTACTTC
TRBV4-1	few	TRBJ1-2	-	CASSQEKGGYGYTF	TGCGCCAGCAGCCAAGAAAAGGGGGGCTATGGCTACACCTTC
TRBV7-7	few	TRBJ1-1	-	CASSVDRNTEAFF	TGTGCCAGCAGCGTGGACAGGAACACTGAAGCTTTCTTT
TRBV5-1	many	TRBJ2-2	-	CASSLASAGTGELFF	TGCGCCAGCAGCTTGGCTAGCGCCGGAACCGGGGAGCTGTTTTTT
TRBV28	few	TRBJ1-6	-	CASRTDTRGYSPLHF	TGTGCCAGCAGAACTGACACTCGGGGTTATTCACCCCTCCACTTT
TRBV9	-	TRBJ1-5	-	CASSVNGGSNQPQHF	TGTGCCAGCAGCGTTAACGGGGGCAGCAATCAGCCCCAGCATTTT
TRBV11-2	-	TRBJ1-6	-	CASSLSIGGQGNSPLHF	TGTGCCAGCAGCTTATCGATCGGGGGGCAGGGAAATTCACCCCTCCACTTT
TRBV2	-	TRBJ1-1	-	CAGTVETTATEAFF	TGTGCCGGGACCGTTGAGACAACCGCCACTGAAGCTTTCTTT
TRBV7-6	-	TRBJ2-6	-	CASSGRAGSGANVLTF	TGTGCCAGCAGCGGGCGCGCCGGCTCTGGGGCCAACGTCCTGACTTTC
TRBV30	-	TRBJ2-2	TRBD1	CAHGQGAANTGELFF	TGTGCCCATGGACAGGGGGCGGCGAACACCGGGGAGCTGTTTTTT
TRBV6-5	few	TRBJ2-1	TRBD2	CASSYLTSGSYNEQFF	TGTGCCAGCAGTTACCTGACTAGCGGTTCCTACAATGAGCAGTTCTTC
TRBV15	-	TRBJ2-2	-	CATSRDQGSGELFF	TGTGCCACCAGCAGAGACCAGGGCTCCGGGGAGCTGTTTTTT
TRBV3-1	-	TRBJ1-1	TRBD1	CASSQDQGGNTEAFF	TGTGCCAGCAGCCAAGATCAGGGGGGCAACACTGAAGCTTTCTTT
TRBV5-5	-	TRBJ2-3	-	CASSPGRVADTQYF	TGTGCCAGCAGCCCTGGCCGGGTCGCAGATACGCAGTATTTT
TRBV27	-	TRBJ1-6	-	CASSLGGARNSPLHF	TGTGCCAGCAGTTTGGGAGGGGCGAGAAATTCACCCCTCCACTTT
TRBV19	-	TRBJ1-1	-	CASQQRNTEAFF	TGTGCCAGCCAACAGAGGAACACTGAAGCTTTCTTT
TRBV5-1	many	TRBJ2-2	-	CASSQRPKNTGELFF	TGCGCCAGCAGCCAAAGACCGAAGAACACCGGGGAGCTGTTTTTT
TRBV29-1	-	TRBJ1-2	-	CSVDPGQVYGYTF	TGCAGCGTTGACCCGGGACAAGTCTATGGCTACACCTTC
TRBV2	few	TRBJ2-3	TRBD1	CASKRGLSTDTQYF	TGTGCCAGCAAAAGGGGGCTCAGCACAGATACGCAGTATTTT
TRBV20-1	few	TRBJ1-1	TRBD1	CSASTGGRSEAFF	TGCAGTGCCTCGACAGGGGGCAGGTCTGAAGCTTTCTTT
TRBV20-1	-	TRBJ2-2	TRBD2	CSAQGLAVNTGELFF	TGCAGTGCCCAAGGACTAGCGGTTAACACCGGGGAGCTGTTTTTT
TRBV9	few	TRBJ2-1	TRBD1	CASSVAGQAKRNEQFF	TGTGCCAGCAGCGTTGCGGGACAGGCAAAACGGAATGAGCAGTTCTTC
TRBV4-2	few	TRBJ1-1	-	CASSRARGTGEAFF	TGTGCCAGCAGCCGAGCAAGGGGGACCGGGGAAGCTTTCTTT
TRBV12-3/TRBV12-4	-	TRBJ1-5	-	CASSPTGISNQPQHF	TGTGCCAGCAGTCCAACAGGGATAAGCAATCAGCCCCAGCATTTT
TRBV6-4	many	TRBJ1-4	TRBD1	CASSDSWTGWSATNEKLFF	TGTGCCAGCAGTGACTCTTGGACAGGGTGGTCCGCAACTAATGAAAAACTGTTTTTT
TRBV6-2/TRBV6-3	-	TRBJ1-2	-	CASSSGTPYGYTF	TGTGCCAGCAGTTCAGGGACACCGTATGGCTACACCTTC
TRBV11-2	-	TRBJ2-1	-	CASRRASTNEQFF	TGTGCCAGCAGGCGGGCCTCTACGAATGAGCAGTTCTTC
TRBV7-9	many	TRBJ2-1	-	CASSFVGAGDNEQFF	TGTGCCAGCAGCTTTGTGGGGGCCGGGGACAATGAGCAGTTCTTC
TRBV25-1	few	TRBJ1-2	TRBD1	CASKGTASGGYTF	TGTGCCAGCAAAGGGACAGCATCTGGTGGCTACACCTTC
TRBV5-1	-	TRBJ2-3	-	CASRTRGAGTSTDTQYF	TGCGCCAGCAGGACCCGGGGGGCAGGAACTAGCACAGATACGCAGTATTTT
TRBV20-1	-	TRBJ2-7	-	CSAGTPTYEQYF	TGCAGTGCTGGGACACCGACCTACGAGCAGTACTTC
TRBV20-1	-	TRBJ1-1	TRBD1	CSAPGQGGTEAFF	TGCAGTGCTCCAGGACAGGGAGGCACTGAAGCTTTCTTT
TRBV2	-	TRBJ2-5	-	CASSETTHQAETQYF	TGTGCCAGCAGTGAGACGACCCACCAGGCGGAGACCCAGTACTTC
TRBV27	few	TRBJ2-1	-	CASRERVSYNEQFF	TGTGCCAGCAGGGAGAGAGTCTCCTACAATGAGCAGTTCTTC
TRBV7-2	few	TRBJ2-6	-	CASSLAGFSGANVLTF	TGTGCCAGCAGCTTAGCGGGATTCTCTGGGGCCAACGTCCTGACTTTC
TRBV9	-	TRBJ1-1	-	CASSVVNEGEAFF	TGTGCCAGCAGCGTAGTGAATGAGGGGGAAGCTTTCTTT
TRBV24-1	-	TRBJ1-2	TRBD1	CATSETGDSGYTF	TGTGCCACCAGTGAGACAGGGGACTCTGGCTACACCTTC
TRBV7-9	-	TRBJ1-2	TRBD1	CASSLGDRGSYGYTF	TGTGCCAGCAGCTTAGGGGACAGGGGGAGTTATGGCTACACCTTC
TRBV3-1	-	TRBJ1-2	TRBD1	CASSIGQGPNYGYTF	TGTGCCAGCAGCATTGGACAGGGGCCAAACTATGGCTACACCTTC
TRBV13	-	TRBJ2-7	TRBD1	CASSRGPDRGISYEQYF	TGTGCCAGCAGCCGAGGGCCCGACAGGGGGATCTCCTACGAGCAGTACTTC
TRBV2	few	TRBJ2-7	-	CASSRDTTYEQYF	TGTGCCAGCAGTCGGGACACAACCTACGAGCAGTACTTC